The 20 T cell receptor beta chains in this list originate from one sample, sequenced in a study of blood T cell repertoires in COVID-19. TCRdb's copy holds only in-frame clones and misses some; the assay was immunoSEQ multiplex PCR. The data contain around 140,000 clones, 87% of them singletons. Sequencing was performed on peripheral blood. The receptor source for this set is a man aged 50 to 59 who had recovered from COVID-19.

The chain employs TRBV6-2 or TRBV6-3 and TRBJ1-1; D is unresolved. The CDR3 is 14 amino acids. V lost 0 bases to trimming and J lost 1 base, with 6 bases between them. In germline, CDR1 is MNHEY, CDR2 SVGEGT. CDR3 sequence reads: CASSYSEANTEAFF. The CDR3 DNA reads as TGTGCCAGCAGTTACTCAGAGGCGAACACTGAAGCTTTCTTT.

This chain uses TRBV18 with TRBJ1-2; D might be TRBD1 (5 bases). Trimming removed 3 bases at V and 0 bases at J, with 17 bases between. There are 17 residues in the CDR3. Per the germline V gene, CDR1 is KGHSH and CDR2 is LQKENI. The CDR3 region is CASSPQGSSGANYGYTF. As DNA, the CDR3 is TGTGCCAGCTCACCTCAGGGCTCGAGTGGAGCTAACTATGGCTACACCTTC. Variable domain in full (rest from reference TRBV18 and TRBJ1-2): NAGVMQNPRHLVRRRGQEARLRCSPMKGHSHVYWYRQLPEEGLKFMVYLQKENIIDESGMPKERFSAEFPKEGPSILRIQQVVRGDSAAYFCASSPQGSSGANYGYTFGSGTRLTVV.

CDR3 coding DNA: TGCGCCAGCAGCTCCGGGACAGGGATCTTAGCTAACTATGGCTACACCTTC. Residues: CASSSGTGILANYGYTF. The chain employs TRBV5-1 and TRBJ1-2; 9 bases are a match to TRBD1. Trimming took 3 bases from V and 0 from J; bases not matched to a gene: 9. The CDR3 is 17 amino acids. CDR1 is SGHRS, CDR2 YFSETQ, per germline.

The chain combines TRBV6-5 with TRBJ2-7, with TRBD1 matching 7 bases. This CDR3 contains 14 residues. Germline CDR1 and CDR2: MNHEY and SVGAGI. Trimming removed 10 bases from V and 3 bases from J; junction bases left unmatched: 12. The CDR3 nucleotides are TGTGCCACCACAGAGACAGGGCTCGGCTACGAGCAGTACTTC. Translated, it gives CATTETGLGYEQYF.

The genes are TRBV6-5 and TRBJ2-5; 10 positions agree with TRBD1. The germline gives CDR1 MNHEY, CDR2 SVGAGI. CDR3 length equals 14 residues. Unmatched junction bases numbered 4, after V lost 4 bases and J lost 5 bases. The CDR3 bases are TGTGCCAGCAGTTGGACAGGGGGTTGGGAGACCCAGTACTTC. It translates to CASSWTGGWETQYF.

The rearrangement joins TRBV19 to TRBJ2-2; TRBD2 aligns across 8 bases. The germline gives CDR1 LNHDA, CDR2 SQIVND (reference sequence). Losses at the gene ends were 6 bases for V and 3 bases for J; bases not matched to a gene: 9. The CDR3 loop spans 16 amino acids. The CDR3 reads CASSQIRRGDTGELFF. DNA for the CDR3: TGTGCCAGTAGCCAGATAAGGCGGGGGGACACCGGGGAGCTGTTTTTT.

The chain joins TRBV12-5 to TRBJ2-1, with D uncertain. Per germline, CDR1 LGHNT and CDR2 FRNRAP. This CDR3 is 13 amino acids long. V gave up 0 bases and J gave up 6 bases, with 6 bases separating them. The CDR3 DNA reads TGTGCTAGTGGTTTGGTGACTCTCAATGAGCAGTTCTTC. Translating it yields CASGLVTLNEQFF.

This chain links TRBV5-1 with TRBJ2-5, with 12 bases fitting TRBD2. Germline V gene lookup returns CDR1 SGHRS and CDR2 YFSETQ. This CDR3 is 18 amino acids long. With V trimmed by 0 bases and J by 0 bases, 6 bases remained unmatched. DNA of the CDR3: TGCGCCAGCAGCTTGGTGCGGCTAGCGGGGGGGGACCAAGAGACCCAGTACTTC. Translation: CASSLVRLAGGDQETQYF.

The CDR3 DNA is TGTGCCAGCAGCTCGACATCTCCCCCCTATGGCTACACCTTC. It is translated as CASSSTSPPYGYTF. V gene TRBV7-6 combines with J gene TRBJ1-2; no firm D call. Germline V CDR1 and CDR2: SGHVS, FNYEAQ. The CDR3 consists of 14 residues. V shed 4 bases and J shed 4 bases, with 13 bases lying between them.

The chain joins TRBV9 to TRBJ1-5; no reliable D call. Germline V lookup: CDR1 SGDLS, CDR2 YYNGEE. The CDR3 has 13 residues. V was trimmed by 0 bases and J by 6 bases, leaving 7 bases between them. In DNA, the CDR3 is TGTGCCAGCAGCGTAGACGCAGGTCAGCCCCAGCATTTT. Protein: CASSVDAGQPQHF.

The chain recombines TRBV11-1 with TRBJ2-3; D may be TRBD2 (7 bases). This CDR3 is built from 16 residues. Trimming took off 1 base at V and 5 bases at J, with 16 bases between the two ends. CDR1 SGHAT and CDR2 FQDESV come from the germline V gene (reference sequence). CDR3 coding DNA: TGTGCCAGCAGCTTAGTTCGGGGGGCGCCGGTAGATACGCAGTATTTT. It codes for CASSLVRGAPVDTQYF.

This CDR3 is CASSPLAGGLTDTQYF. CDR3 nucleotides: TGTGCCAGCTCACCACTGGCGGGGGGCCTCACAGATACGCAGTATTTT. V is TRBV18 and J is TRBJ2-3, with TRBD2 matching 8 bases. This CDR3 region has 16 residues. Trimming at V came to 1 base and at J to 2 bases, leaving 5 bases not matched to a gene. CDR1 and CDR2 from the germline V gene are KGHSH and LQKENI.

This clone is a singleton in its sample. The V call is TRBV9, the J call TRBJ2-3, with D unresolved. The V gene's germline CDR1 is SGDLS and CDR2 YYNGEE. The CDR3 has 13 amino acids. With 4 bases removed from V and 3 bases from J, the gap between germline ends came to 9 bases. CDR3 nucleotide sequence: TGTGCCAGCAGCACTACTTGGACAGATACGCAGTATTTT. Residues: CASSTTWTDTQYF.

The chain couples TRBV7-8 to TRBJ2-3, with 7 bases lining up with TRBD2. The CDR3 covers 21 residues. J was trimmed by 4 bases and V by 1 base; bases with no gene match: 23. Looked up from germline, CDR1 is SGHVS and CDR2 is FQNEAQ. DNA of the CDR3: TGTGCCAGCAGCTTAGTCTCCCCGGCAGCGGGGTTAGTATTGGGTTCAGATACGCAGTATTTT. This sequence encodes CASSLVSPAAGLVLGSDTQYF.

The rearrangement joins TRBV4-2 to TRBJ2-5, with 7 bases lining up with TRBD1. CDR3 length equals 16 residues. V dropped 0 bases and J dropped 2; count of bases not matched to a gene: 6. Germline CDR1 and CDR2: LGHNA and YNFKEQ. CDR3 nucleotides: TGTGCCAGCAGCCAAGAGTTCAGGGGGTCACAAGAGACCCAGTACTTC. This encodes CASSQEFRGSQETQYF.

The V gene is TRBV29-1, the J gene TRBJ1-1; the D gene is possibly TRBD1 (5 bases). The CDR3 length is 12 residues. The germline V gene encodes CDR1 SQVTM and CDR2 ANQGSEA. V lost 8 bases to trimming and J lost 5 bases, with 15 bases between them. CDR3 loop: CSPSREGTEAFF. For the CDR3, the DNA is TGCAGCCCTAGCAGGGAGGGGACTGAAGCTTTCTTT.

The rearrangement joins TRBV7-2 to TRBJ2-3; 9 bases align to TRBD2. The length of the CDR3 is 18 residues. J gave up 0 bases and V 5 bases, and 12 bases lay outside the gene matches. Germline V gene data show CDR1 as SGHTA and CDR2 as FQGNSA. The CDR3 loop reads CASSPDTGLATSTDTQYF. CDR3 in DNA: TGTGCCAGCAGCCCAGATACGGGACTAGCCACTAGCACAGATACGCAGTATTTT.

The rearrangement joins TRBV15 to TRBJ2-5; 10 nucleotides align to TRBD1. CDR1 LNHNV and CDR2 YYDKDF come from the germline V gene (reference sequence). Trimming took 3 bases from V and 3 from J; bases not matched to a gene: 10. This CDR3 region has 17 residues. CDR3 DNA: TGTGCCACCAGCAGTGGGGACAGGGGTCACACGGAAGAGACCCAGTACTTC. Amino acid sequence: CATSSGDRGHTEETQYF.

This clone appeared many times. The V and J genes are TRBV10-3 and TRBJ1-1; D possibly corresponds to TRBD1 (6 bases). The CDR3 length is 15 residues. Looked up from germline, CDR1 is ENHRY and CDR2 is SYGVKD. Deletions cut 6 bases from V and 0 bases from J, with 14 bases between. Written as DNA, the CDR3 is TGTGCCATCAGGGGGGACACAGCCATGAACACTGAAGCTTTCTTT. It yields the protein CAIRGDTAMNTEAFF.

In nucleotides, the CDR3 is TGTGCCAGCAGCCCAAGTAACAGGGGTAGTGGCTACACCTTC. It yields the protein CASSPSNRGSGYTF. The rearrangement links TRBV5-6 to TRBJ1-2; 7 nucleotides agree with TRBD1. Losses at the gene ends were 4 bases for V and 7 bases for J; bases not matched to a gene: 10. The CDR3 has 14 amino acids. CDR1 and CDR2 from the germline V gene are SGHDT and YYEEEE.